Given below is one T cell receptor beta chain in context. Data came from immunoSEQ multiplex PCR; TCRdb stores just in-frame clones and leaves some out. The sample includes some 87,000 clones, approximately 80% seen only once; the top ten take less than 4.5%. This specimen comes from a study of memory CD4+ T cells and cytomegalovirus serostatus. Single viable CD3+CD4+CD8-CD45RO+ cells were sorted as the memory CD4+ T cells. CMV serostatus came from serum IgG against pp150, pp28, p38, p52. The material sequenced was memory CD4+ T cells from blood. The sequence was obtained from an adult in good health and CMV-seropositive.

The CDR3 sequence is CASKQSREQYF. The CDR3 DNA reads TGTGCCAGCAAACAATCACGAGAGCAGTACTTC. The chain uses TRBV2 and TRBJ2-7; no firm D call. The length of the CDR3 is 11 residues. Trimming pared 7 bases from V and 7 bases from J, leaving 11 bases between. Germline values: CDR1 SNHLY, CDR2 FYNNEI.